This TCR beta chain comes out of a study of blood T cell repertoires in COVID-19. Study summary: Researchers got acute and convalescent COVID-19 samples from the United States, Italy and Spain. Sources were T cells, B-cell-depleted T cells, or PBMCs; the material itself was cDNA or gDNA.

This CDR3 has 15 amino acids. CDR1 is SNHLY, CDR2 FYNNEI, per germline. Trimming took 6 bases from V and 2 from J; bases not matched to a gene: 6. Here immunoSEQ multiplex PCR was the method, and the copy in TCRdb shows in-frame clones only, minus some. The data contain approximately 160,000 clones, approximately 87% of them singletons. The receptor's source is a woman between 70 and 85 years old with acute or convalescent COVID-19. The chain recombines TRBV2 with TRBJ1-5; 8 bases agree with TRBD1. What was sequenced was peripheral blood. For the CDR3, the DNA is TGTGCCAGCAGGGGGACAGGAGATGGCAATCAGCCCCAGCATTTT. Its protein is CASRGTGDGNQPQHF.